This T cell receptor (beta chain) was captured in a study of vaccination effects on CD4 cells after COVID-19. Method: immunoSEQ multiplex PCR; TCRdb's copy keeps in-frame clones and lacks some. Here the sample spans roughly 41,000 clones, roughly 82% being singletons. Sequencing in the ViraFEST assay came after antigen-specific CD4+ T cells had been expanded with viral peptide pools, which were used to stimulate PBMC. On day 10 of culture, CD4+ T cells were separated out. Negative nucleocapsid antibody tests before and after vaccination confirmed no previous SARS-CoV-2 infection. Comment on this clone: Antigen: not known.

Trimming removed 0 bases from V and 6 bases from J; junction bases left unmatched: 6. The CDR3 contains 15 residues. From germline, CDR1 is SGHRS and CDR2 YFSETQ. The chain links TRBV5-1 to TRBJ1-2, with 9 nucleotides matching TRBD1. This clonotype was sampled from a human donor who received a COVID-19 vaccine. The sequences come from CD4+ T cells from PBMCs cultured with HCoV-NL63 spike peptides, collected before COVID-19 vaccination. The CDR3 DNA follows: TGCGCCAGCAGCTTGGACAGGGGGCGAGTGAATGGCTACACCTTC. Amino acid sequence: CASSLDRGRVNGYTF.